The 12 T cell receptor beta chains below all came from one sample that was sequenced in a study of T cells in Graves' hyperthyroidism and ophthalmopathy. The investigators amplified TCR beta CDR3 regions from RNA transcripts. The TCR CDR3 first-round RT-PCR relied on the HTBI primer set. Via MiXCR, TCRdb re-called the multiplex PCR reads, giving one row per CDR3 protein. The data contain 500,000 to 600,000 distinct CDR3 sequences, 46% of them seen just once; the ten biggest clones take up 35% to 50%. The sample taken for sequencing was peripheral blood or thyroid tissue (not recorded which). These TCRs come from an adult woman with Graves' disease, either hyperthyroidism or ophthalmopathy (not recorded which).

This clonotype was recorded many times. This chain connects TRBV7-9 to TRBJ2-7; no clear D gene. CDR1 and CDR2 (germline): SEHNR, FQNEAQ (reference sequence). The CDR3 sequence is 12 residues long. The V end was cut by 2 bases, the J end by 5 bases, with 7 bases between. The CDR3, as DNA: TGTGCCAGCAGCTTATTGGCTCACGAGCAGTACTTC. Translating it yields CASSLLAHEQYF. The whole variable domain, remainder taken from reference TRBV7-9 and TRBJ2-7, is DTGVSQNPRHKITKRGQNVTFRCDPISEHNRLYWYRQTLGQGPEFLTYFQNEAQLEKSRLLSDRFSAERPKGSFSTLEIQRTEQGDSAMYLCASSLLAHEQYFGPGTRLTVT.

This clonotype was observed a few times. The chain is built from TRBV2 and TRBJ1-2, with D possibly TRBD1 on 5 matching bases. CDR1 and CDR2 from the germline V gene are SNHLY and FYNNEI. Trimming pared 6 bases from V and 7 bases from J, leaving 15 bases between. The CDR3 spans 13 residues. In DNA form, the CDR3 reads TGTGCCAGCAGCTTGACAGTACCCGGTGGCTACACCTTC. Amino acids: CASSLTVPGGYTF.

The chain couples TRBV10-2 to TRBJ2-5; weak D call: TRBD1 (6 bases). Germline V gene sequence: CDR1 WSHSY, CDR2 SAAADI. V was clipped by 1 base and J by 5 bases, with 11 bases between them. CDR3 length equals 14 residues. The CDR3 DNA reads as TGCGCCAGCAGTGAGTGGGGGCTGGGGGAGACCCAGTACTTC. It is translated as CASSEWGLGETQYF.

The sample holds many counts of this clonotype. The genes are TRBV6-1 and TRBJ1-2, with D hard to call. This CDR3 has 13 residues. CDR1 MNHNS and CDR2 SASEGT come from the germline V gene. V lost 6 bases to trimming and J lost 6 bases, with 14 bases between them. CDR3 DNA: TGTGCCAGCAGAGACCCTGTCTTTGATGGCTACACCTTC. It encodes CASRDPVFDGYTF.

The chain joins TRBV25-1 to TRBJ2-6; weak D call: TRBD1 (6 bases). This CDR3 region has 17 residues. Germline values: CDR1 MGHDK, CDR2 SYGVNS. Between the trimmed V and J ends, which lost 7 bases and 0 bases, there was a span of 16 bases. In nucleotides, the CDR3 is TGTGCCAGCATGCAAGGACAGAGCACCTCTGGGGCCAACGTCCTGACTTTC. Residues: CASMQGQSTSGANVLTF.

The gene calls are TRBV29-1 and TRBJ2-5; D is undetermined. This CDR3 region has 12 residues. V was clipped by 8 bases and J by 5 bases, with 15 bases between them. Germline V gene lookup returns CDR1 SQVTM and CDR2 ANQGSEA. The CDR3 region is CSFRPPMETQYF. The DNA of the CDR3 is TGCAGCTTTAGGCCCCCCATGGAGACCCAGTACTTC.

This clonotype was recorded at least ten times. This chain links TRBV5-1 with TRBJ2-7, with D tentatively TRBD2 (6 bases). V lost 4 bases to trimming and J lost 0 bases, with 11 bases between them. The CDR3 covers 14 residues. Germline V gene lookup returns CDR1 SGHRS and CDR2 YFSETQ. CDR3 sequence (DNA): TGCGCCAGCAGCGTGAGCGGGCTCTCCTACGAGCAGTACTTC. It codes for CASSVSGLSYEQYF. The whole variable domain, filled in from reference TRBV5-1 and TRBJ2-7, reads KAGVTQTPRYLIKTRGQQVTLSCSPISGHRSVSWYQQTPGQGLQFLFEYFSETQRNKGNFPGRFSGRQFSNSRSEMNVSTLELGDSALYLCASSVSGLSYEQYFGPGTRLTVT.

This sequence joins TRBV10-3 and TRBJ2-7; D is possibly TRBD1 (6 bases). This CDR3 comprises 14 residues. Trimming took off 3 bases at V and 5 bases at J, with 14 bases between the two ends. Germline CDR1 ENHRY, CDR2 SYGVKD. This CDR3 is CAISDQGRRHEQYF. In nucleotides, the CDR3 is TGTGCCATCAGTGATCAGGGGCGCCGACACGAGCAGTACTTC.

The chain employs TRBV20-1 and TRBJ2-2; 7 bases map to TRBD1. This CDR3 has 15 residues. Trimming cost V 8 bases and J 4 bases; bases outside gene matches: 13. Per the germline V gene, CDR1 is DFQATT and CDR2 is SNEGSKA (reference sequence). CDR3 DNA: TGCAGTACAAGAGGCGGACAGGACGGCACCGGGGAGCTGTTTTTT. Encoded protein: CSTRGGQDGTGELFF.

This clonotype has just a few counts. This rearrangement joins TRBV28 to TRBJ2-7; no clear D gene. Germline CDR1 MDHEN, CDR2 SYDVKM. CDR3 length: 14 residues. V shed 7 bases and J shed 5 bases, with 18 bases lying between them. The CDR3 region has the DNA TGTGCCAGCAATTCTCCAGGTTTCTTGGACGAGCAGTACTTC. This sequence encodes CASNSPGFLDEQYF.

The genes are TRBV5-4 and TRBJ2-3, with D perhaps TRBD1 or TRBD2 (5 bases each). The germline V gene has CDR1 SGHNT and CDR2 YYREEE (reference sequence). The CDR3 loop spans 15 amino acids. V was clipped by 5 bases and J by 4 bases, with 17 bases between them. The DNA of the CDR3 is TGTGCCAGCAGTTACGGGACGCCTAACGCAGATACGCAGTATTTT. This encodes CASSYGTPNADTQYF.

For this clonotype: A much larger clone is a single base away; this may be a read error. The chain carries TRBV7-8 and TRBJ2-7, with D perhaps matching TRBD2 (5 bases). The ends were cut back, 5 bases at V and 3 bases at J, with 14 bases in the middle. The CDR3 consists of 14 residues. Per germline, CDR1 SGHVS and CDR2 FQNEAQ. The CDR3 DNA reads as TGTGCCAGCAGCCATTTGGGGAGCTACTACGAGCAGTACTTC. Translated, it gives CASSHLGSYYEQYF.